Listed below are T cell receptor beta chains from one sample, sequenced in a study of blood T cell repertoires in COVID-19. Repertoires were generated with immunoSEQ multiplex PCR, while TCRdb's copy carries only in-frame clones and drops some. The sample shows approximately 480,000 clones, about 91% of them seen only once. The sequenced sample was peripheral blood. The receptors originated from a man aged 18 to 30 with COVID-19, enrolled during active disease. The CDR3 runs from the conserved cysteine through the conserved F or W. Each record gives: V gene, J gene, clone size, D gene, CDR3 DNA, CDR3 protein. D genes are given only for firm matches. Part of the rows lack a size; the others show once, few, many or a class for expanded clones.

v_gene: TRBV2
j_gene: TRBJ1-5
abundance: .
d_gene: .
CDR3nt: TGTGCCAGCAGTGAACGGGGACAACAAAATCAGCCCCAGCATTTT
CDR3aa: CASSERGQQNQPQHF

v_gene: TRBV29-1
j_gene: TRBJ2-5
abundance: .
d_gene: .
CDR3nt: TGCAGCGTTGAGGGCAGGGCCCAAGAGACCCAGTACTTC
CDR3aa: CSVEGRAQETQYF

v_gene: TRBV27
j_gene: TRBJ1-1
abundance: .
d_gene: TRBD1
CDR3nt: TGTGCCAGCAGTTTAGCCACAGGGGGCACTGAAGCTTTCTTT
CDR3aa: CASSLATGGTEAFF

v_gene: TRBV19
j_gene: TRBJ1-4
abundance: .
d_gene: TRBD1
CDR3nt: TGTGCCAGTAGTCTCAACAGGGGGTCAGATGAAAAACTGTTTTTT
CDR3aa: CASSLNRGSDEKLFF

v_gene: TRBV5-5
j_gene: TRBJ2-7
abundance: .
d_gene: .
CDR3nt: TGTGCCAGCAGCTTATTTACAGGGAACGAGCAGTACTTC
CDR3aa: CASSLFTGNEQYF

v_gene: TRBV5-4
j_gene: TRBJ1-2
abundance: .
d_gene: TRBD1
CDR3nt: TGTGCCAGCAGCTTTGTGGACAGGGGCGACTATGGCTACACCTTC
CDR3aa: CASSFVDRGDYGYTF

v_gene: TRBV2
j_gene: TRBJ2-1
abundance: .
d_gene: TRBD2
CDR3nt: TGTGCCAGCGGGAGCGGGGCCTACAATGAGCAGTTCTTC
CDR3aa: CASGSGAYNEQFF

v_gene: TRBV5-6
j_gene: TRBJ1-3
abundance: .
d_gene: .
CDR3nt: TGTGCCAGCAGCCTGCATACAGGGACCAACTCTGGAAACACCATATATTTT
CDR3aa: CASSLHTGTNSGNTIYF

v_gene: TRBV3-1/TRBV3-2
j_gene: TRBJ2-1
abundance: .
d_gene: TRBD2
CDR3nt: TGTGCCAGCAGCCAAGTCGGGAGGGGATACAATGAGCAGTTCTTC
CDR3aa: CASSQVGRGYNEQFF

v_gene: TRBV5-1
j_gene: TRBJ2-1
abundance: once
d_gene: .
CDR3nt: TGCGCCAGCAGGCAGGGTTCCTTGGGTAGTGCCAGCTCCTACAATGAGCAGTTCTTC
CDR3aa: CASRQGSLGSASSYNEQFF

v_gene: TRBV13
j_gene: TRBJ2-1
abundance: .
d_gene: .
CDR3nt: TGTGCCAGCAGCTTAGTGTATCTTGGAGATGAGCAGTTCTTC
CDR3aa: CASSLVYLGDEQFF

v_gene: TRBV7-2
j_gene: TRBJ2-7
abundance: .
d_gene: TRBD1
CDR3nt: TGTGCCAGCAGCCGCCTAGGGACAGGGGGATACGAGCAGTACTTC
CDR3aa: CASSRLGTGGYEQYF

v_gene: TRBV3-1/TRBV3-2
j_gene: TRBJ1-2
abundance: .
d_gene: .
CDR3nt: TGTGCCAGCAGCCCAGGATTTGGAGGGCGAGGCTATGGCTACACCTTC
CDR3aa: CASSPGFGGRGYGYTF

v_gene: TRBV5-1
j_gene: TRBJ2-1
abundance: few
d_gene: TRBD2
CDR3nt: TGCGCCAGCAGCTTAAGCGGGACGGGTGAGCAGTTCTTC
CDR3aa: CASSLSGTGEQFF

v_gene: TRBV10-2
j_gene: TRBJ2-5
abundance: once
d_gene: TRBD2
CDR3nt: TGCGCCAGCAGTGTTGCTAGCGGGAGGCGTGAGCAAGAGACCCAGTACTTC
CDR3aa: CASSVASGRREQETQYF

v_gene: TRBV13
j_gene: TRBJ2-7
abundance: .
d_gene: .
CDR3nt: TGTGCCAGCAGCTTGACTGGCACCTACGAGCAGTACTTC
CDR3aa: CASSLTGTYEQYF

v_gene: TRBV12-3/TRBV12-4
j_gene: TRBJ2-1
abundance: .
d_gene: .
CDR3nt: TGTGCCACCGATGCCAGCTCCTACAATGAGCAGTTCTTC
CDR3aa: CATDASSYNEQFF

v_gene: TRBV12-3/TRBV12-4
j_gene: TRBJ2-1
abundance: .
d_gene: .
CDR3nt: TGTGCCAGCAGTCTCTATGAGCAGTTCTTC
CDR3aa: CASSLYEQFF

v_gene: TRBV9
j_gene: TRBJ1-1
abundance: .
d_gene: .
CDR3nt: TGTGCCAGCAGCGTAATCGCAGGGAAGGCTGAAGCTTTCTTT
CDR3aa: CASSVIAGKAEAFF

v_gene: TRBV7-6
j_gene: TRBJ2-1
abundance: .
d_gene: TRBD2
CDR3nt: TGTGCCAGCAGCCCCTTTAGCGGGGGGCCTCCGGGCGAGCAGTTCTTC
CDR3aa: CASSPFSGGPPGEQFF

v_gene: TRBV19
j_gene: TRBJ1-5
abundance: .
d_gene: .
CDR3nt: TGTGCCAGTAGTACGGGAAATCAGCCCCAGCATTTT
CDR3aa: CASSTGNQPQHF

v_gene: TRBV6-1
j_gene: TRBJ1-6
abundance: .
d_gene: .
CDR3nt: TGTGCCAGCAGTGAATGGGGACAAGATAATTCACCCCTCCACTTT
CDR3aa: CASSEWGQDNSPLHF

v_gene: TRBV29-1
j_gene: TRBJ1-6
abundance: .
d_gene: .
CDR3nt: TGCAGCGTTTGTGACAGCTATAATTCACCCCTCCACTTT
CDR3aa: CSVCDSYNSPLHF

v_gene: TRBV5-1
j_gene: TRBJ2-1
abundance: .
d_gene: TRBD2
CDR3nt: TGCGCCAGCAGCCCCGGACTAGCGGGGACCAATGAGCAGTTCTTC
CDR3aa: CASSPGLAGTNEQFF

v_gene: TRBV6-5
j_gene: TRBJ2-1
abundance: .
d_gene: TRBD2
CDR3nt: TGTGCCAGCAGGCTGCTAGCGGGGGGGCTGGGTGAGCAGTTCTTC
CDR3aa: CASRLLAGGLGEQFF

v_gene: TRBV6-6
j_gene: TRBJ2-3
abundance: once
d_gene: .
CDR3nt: TGTGCCTGGGGTGGAGGGGCGGGTAGACGCACAGATACGCAGTATTTT
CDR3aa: CAWGGGAGRRTDTQYF

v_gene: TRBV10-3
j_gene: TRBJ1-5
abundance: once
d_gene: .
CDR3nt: TGTGCCATCAGTGAGTCAGCTAATCAGCCCCAGCATTTT
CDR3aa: CAISESANQPQHF

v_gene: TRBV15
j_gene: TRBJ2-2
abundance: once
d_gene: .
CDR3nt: TGTGCCACCAGCGGAAGACCTCGGACTAACACCGGGGAGCTGTTTTTT
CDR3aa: CATSGRPRTNTGELFF

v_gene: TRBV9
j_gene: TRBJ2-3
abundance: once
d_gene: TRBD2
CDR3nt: TGTGCCAGCAGCGTAGTTGGGGCGGGGGGAATTGATACGCAGTATTTT
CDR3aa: CASSVVGAGGIDTQYF

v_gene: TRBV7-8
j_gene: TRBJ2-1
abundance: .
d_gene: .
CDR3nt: TGTGCCAGCTCTCCACCGGGTAGCTATCCCGTATCTGAGCAGTTCTTC
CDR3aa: CASSPPGSYPVSEQFF

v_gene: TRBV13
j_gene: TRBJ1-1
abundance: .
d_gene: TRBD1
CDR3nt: TGTGCCAGCAGCTTAGGTGACAGGGGTTTCACTGAAGCTTTCTTT
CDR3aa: CASSLGDRGFTEAFF